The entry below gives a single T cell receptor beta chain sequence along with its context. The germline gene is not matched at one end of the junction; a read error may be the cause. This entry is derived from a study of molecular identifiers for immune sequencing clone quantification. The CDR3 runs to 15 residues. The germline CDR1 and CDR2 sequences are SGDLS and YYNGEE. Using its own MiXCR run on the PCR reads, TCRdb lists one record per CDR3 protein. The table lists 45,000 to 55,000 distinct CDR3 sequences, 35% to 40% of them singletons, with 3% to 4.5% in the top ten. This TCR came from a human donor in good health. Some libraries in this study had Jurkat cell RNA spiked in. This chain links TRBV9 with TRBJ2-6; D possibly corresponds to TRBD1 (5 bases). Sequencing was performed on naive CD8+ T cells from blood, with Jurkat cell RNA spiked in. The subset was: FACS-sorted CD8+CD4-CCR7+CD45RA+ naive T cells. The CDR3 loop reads CASSVGIAGANVLSF. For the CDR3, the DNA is TGTGCCAGCAGCGTAGGAATAGCTGGGGCCAACGTCCTGTCTTTC.